This T cell receptor (beta chain) was sequenced during a study of monozygotic twins with inflammatory bowel disease. Notes on the study in general: Diversity of TCRbeta measured by inverse Simpson was lower in IBD patients than in healthy co-twins. People with IBD had fewer clonotypes in common with others than healthy twins did, especially with disease activity.

Researchers ran eight separate cDNA reactions for each sample. TCRdb re-called the 5' RACE reads, yielding one record per CDR3 amino acid sequence without DNA. In all, the sample yields about 150,000 distinct CDR3 sequences. As regards this clonotype: Its cognate antigen is unknown.

Sequencing input: blood. The source of this sequence is a human donor with ulcerative colitis or Crohn's disease, or a healthy co-twin of an affected twin (not recorded which).

CDR3 in amino acids: CASRPGLAGASGANVLTF. This sequence joins TRBV19 and TRBJ2-6; TCRdb reports TRBD2, a call that lacks DNA to check it against. Germline V gene lookup returns CDR1 LNHDA and CDR2 SQIVND (reference sequence). The CDR3 has 18 amino acids. Based on the CDR3 plus reference TRBV19 and TRBJ2-6, the full variable domain is DGGITQSPKYLFRKEGQNVTLSCEQNLNHDAMYWYRQDPGQGLRLIYYSQIVNDFQKGDIAEGYSVSREKKESFPLTVTSAQKNPTAFYLCASRPGLAGASGANVLTFGAGSRLTVL.